Listed below are T cell receptor beta chains from one sample, sequenced in a study of PD-1 blockade in classical Hodgkin lymphoma. Measured with immunoSEQ multiplex PCR; TCRdb has only the in-frame clones, and not every one. The sample carries about 30,000 clones, about 85% recorded once. The source was CD4+ T cells from blood, collected before the fourth cycle of nivolumab. All receptors come from a human donor with classical Hodgkin lymphoma. Each CDR3 is given with its conserved first and last residue. Each record gives: V gene, clone size, D gene, J gene, CDR3 protein, CDR3 DNA. D genes are given only for firm matches. Clone size is not always given. Where it is, it says once, few, many or a class for expanded clones.

V: TRBV11-2
size: .
D: TRBD2
J: TRBJ2-1
CDR3: CASSFLTSGNNEQFF
DNA: TGTGCCAGCAGCTTCTTGACTAGCGGGAACAATGAGCAGTTCTTC

V: TRBV5-1
size: .
D: .
J: TRBJ2-3
CDR3: CASSLAPGLHTDTQYF
DNA: TGCGCCAGCAGCTTGGCCCCAGGACTACACACAGATACGCAGTATTTT

V: TRBV6-4
size: .
D: .
J: TRBJ2-3
CDR3: CASSDGGGPGDTQYF
DNA: TGTGCCAGCAGTGACGGGGGGGGGCCGGGAGATACGCAGTATTTT

V: TRBV11-2
size: once
D: TRBD2
J: TRBJ2-1
CDR3: CASSLELAGAHEQFF
DNA: TGTGCCAGCAGCTTAGAACTAGCGGGGGCACATGAGCAGTTCTTC

V: TRBV6-1
size: .
D: .
J: TRBJ2-7
CDR3: CASSESGPKQYF
DNA: TGTGCCAGCAGTGAAAGCGGGCCCAAGCAGTACTTC

V: TRBV15
size: .
D: .
J: TRBJ2-4
CDR3: CATSRGSMTGNIQYF
DNA: TGTGCCACCAGCAGAGGTAGCATGACCGGGAACATTCAGTACTTC

V: TRBV25-1
size: .
D: TRBD2
J: TRBJ2-1
CDR3: CASSAQGGWAEQFF
DNA: TGTGCCAGCAGTGCGCAGGGAGGGTGGGCCGAGCAGTTCTTC

V: TRBV4-1
size: .
D: .
J: TRBJ1-5
CDR3: CASSQAGQNSNQPQHF
DNA: TGCGCCAGCAGCCAAGCGGGACAAAATAGCAATCAGCCCCAGCATTTT

V: TRBV28
size: .
D: .
J: TRBJ2-1
CDR3: CATMTPQEGPYNEQFF
DNA: TGTGCCACCATGACTCCCCAGGAGGGGCCTTACAATGAGCAGTTCTTC

V: TRBV28
size: .
D: .
J: TRBJ1-6
CDR3: CASAIGNSGNNSPLHF
DNA: TGTGCCAGCGCGATAGGTAATAGCGGGAATAATTCACCCCTCCACTTT

V: TRBV2
size: .
D: .
J: TRBJ2-1
CDR3: CASSGLTGLSYNEQFF
DNA: TGTGCCAGCAGTGGATTGACGGGGCTATCCTACAATGAGCAGTTCTTC

V: TRBV5-1
size: .
D: TRBD2
J: TRBJ2-1
CDR3: CASSSLAGGDNEQFF
DNA: TGCGCCAGCAGCTCTCTAGCGGGAGGGGACAATGAGCAGTTCTTC

V: TRBV6-5
size: .
D: .
J: TRBJ1-2
CDR3: CASSSGGSYGYTF
DNA: TGTGCCAGCAGTTCGGGAGGGTCCTATGGCTACACCTTC

V: TRBV6-6
size: .
D: .
J: TRBJ2-5
CDR3: CASSQGPGATETQYF
DNA: TGTGCCAGCAGTCAGGGGCCCGGGGCCACGGAGACCCAGTACTTC

V: TRBV6-5
size: .
D: .
J: TRBJ1-6
CDR3: CASRVSYNSPLHF
DNA: TGTGCCAGCAGAGTCTCCTATAATTCACCCCTCCACTTT

V: TRBV6-7
size: .
D: TRBD1
J: TRBJ2-3
CDR3: CASNHRDRGTDTQYF
DNA: TGTGCCAGCAACCACCGGGACAGGGGCACAGATACGCAGTATTTT

V: TRBV28
size: .
D: TRBD1
J: TRBJ1-4
CDR3: CASSSLSSRQGYRLTNEKLFF
DNA: TGTGCCAGCAGTTCACTCAGTTCGCGACAGGGGTATAGATTAACTAATGAAAAACTGTTTTTT

V: TRBV5-1
size: .
D: .
J: TRBJ2-5
CDR3: CASSFLWTKETQYF
DNA: TGCGCCAGCAGCTTCCTGTGGACAAAAGAGACCCAGTACTTC

V: TRBV5-5
size: .
D: TRBD2
J: TRBJ2-7
CDR3: CASSSTGSSGTYEQYF
DNA: TGTGCCAGCAGCTCAACGGGGTCTAGCGGTACCTACGAGCAGTACTTC

V: TRBV28
size: .
D: .
J: TRBJ2-2
CDR3: CASSLLLAGTGELFF
DNA: TGTGCCAGCAGTTTGCTCTTGGCGGGCACCGGGGAGCTGTTTTTT

V: TRBV28
size: .
D: .
J: TRBJ1-3
CDR3: CASSPGARQGNTIYF
DNA: TGTGCCAGCAGTCCGGGGGCAAGACAAGGAAACACCATATATTTT

V: TRBV19
size: .
D: TRBD1
J: TRBJ1-5
CDR3: CASSTRNQGTGARPNQPQHF
DNA: TGTGCCAGTAGTACCCGAAACCAGGGGACAGGGGCACGGCCGAATCAGCCCCAGCATTTT

V: TRBV5-5
size: .
D: .
J: TRBJ1-4
CDR3: CASSLVAGNEKLFF
DNA: TGTGCCAGCAGCTTGGTAGCGGGGAATGAAAAACTGTTTTTT

V: TRBV6-5
size: .
D: TRBD2
J: TRBJ2-7
CDR3: CASSYSGSGNNEQYF
DNA: TGTGCCAGCAGTTACTCAGGTAGCGGGAACAACGAGCAGTACTTC

V: TRBV7-6
size: once
D: .
J: TRBJ2-1
CDR3: CASSLGYLADTHNEQFF
DNA: TGTGCCAGCAGCTTAGGCTACCTGGCGGACACACACAATGAGCAGTTCTTC

V: TRBV5-8
size: once
D: TRBD2
J: TRBJ2-1
CDR3: CASSSRRTSGVYEQFF
DNA: TGTGCCAGCAGCTCACGCAGGACTAGCGGGGTGTATGAGCAGTTCTTC

V: TRBV11-2
size: .
D: .
J: TRBJ1-4
CDR3: CASSLLGGSNEKLFF
DNA: TGTGCCAGCAGCTTACTCGGGGGATCTAATGAAAAACTGTTTTTT

V: TRBV12-5
size: .
D: .
J: TRBJ1-1
CDR3: CASGWTDNTEAFF
DNA: TGTGCTAGTGGGTGGACAGACAACACTGAAGCTTTCTTT

V: TRBV7-9
size: .
D: TRBD2
J: TRBJ2-5
CDR3: CASRRLAGETQYF
DNA: TGTGCCAGCAGAAGACTAGCGGGGGAGACCCAGTACTTC

V: TRBV28
size: .
D: TRBD2
J: TRBJ2-7
CDR3: CASSSGLAVPYEQYF
DNA: TGTGCCAGCAGTTCGGGACTAGCGGTCCCCTACGAGCAGTACTTC

V: TRBV14
size: .
D: TRBD1
J: TRBJ1-2
CDR3: CASSQEVKGADGYTF
DNA: TGTGCCAGCAGCCAAGAGGTTAAGGGGGCAGATGGCTACACCTTC

V: TRBV7-2
size: once
D: .
J: TRBJ2-5
CDR3: CASSLGPAAKETQYF
DNA: TGTGCCAGCAGCTTAGGGCCAGCAGCAAAAGAGACCCAGTACTTC

V: TRBV5-1
size: .
D: .
J: TRBJ2-1
CDR3: CASRPSESSYNEQFF
DNA: TGCGCCAGCCGCCCTAGCGAGAGCTCCTACAATGAGCAGTTCTTC

V: TRBV20-1
size: .
D: .
J: TRBJ2-7
CDR3: CSARWHEQYF
DNA: TGCAGTGCTAGGTGGCACGAGCAGTACTTC

V: TRBV11-2
size: .
D: .
J: TRBJ1-2
CDR3: CASSLGAGYGYTF
DNA: TGTGCCAGCAGCTTAGGTGCAGGCTATGGCTACACCTTC

V: TRBV10-2
size: .
D: TRBD1
J: TRBJ2-5
CDR3: CASRQGARETQYF
DNA: TGCGCCAGCAGACAGGGGGCGCGGGAGACCCAGTACTTC

V: TRBV5-1
size: .
D: TRBD1
J: TRBJ2-3
CDR3: CASSLGGQMGRLARPPTQYF
DNA: TGCGCCAGCAGCTTGGGGGGACAGATGGGAAGACTCGCCCGGCCCCCTACGCAGTATTTT

V: TRBV30
size: .
D: .
J: TRBJ2-4
CDR3: CAWADPPAKNIQYF
DNA: TGTGCCTGGGCGGACCCGCCAGCCAAAAACATTCAGTACTTC

V: TRBV6-6
size: .
D: TRBD2
J: TRBJ2-3
CDR3: CASKAERDHTDTQYF
DNA: TGTGCCAGCAAGGCTGAGCGGGATCACACAGATACGCAGTATTTT

V: TRBV7-9
size: .
D: TRBD2
J: TRBJ2-7
CDR3: CASSLAGLDYEQYF
DNA: TGTGCCAGCAGCTTAGCGGGACTAGACTACGAGCAGTACTTC

V: TRBV28
size: .
D: .
J: TRBJ2-7
CDR3: CASSLMHEQYF
DNA: TGTGCCAGCAGCCTAATGCACGAGCAGTACTTC

V: TRBV6-1
size: few
D: .
J: TRBJ1-5
CDR3: CASSEALRAPQHF
DNA: TGTGCCAGCAGTGAAGCGCTTAGGGCGCCCCAGCATTTT

V: TRBV29-1
size: .
D: TRBD2
J: TRBJ2-1
CDR3: CSVSLRLAGGNEQFF
DNA: TGCAGCGTTTCCCTAAGGCTAGCGGGAGGGAATGAGCAGTTCTTC

V: TRBV16
size: .
D: TRBD1
J: TRBJ1-5
CDR3: CASSSGTGGAQPQHF
DNA: TGTGCCAGCAGCTCCGGGACAGGGGGCGCCCAGCCCCAGCATTTT